This entry lists 20 T cell receptor beta chains sequenced from one sample in a study of Ad26.COV2.S vaccination and SARS-CoV-2 variants. Generated by immunoSEQ multiplex PCR, the TCRdb table keeps only in-frame clones and is missing some. The sample includes under 550,000 clones, roughly 90% of them seen just once. The sample's treatment: roughly 18 received Ad26.COV2.S at low or high dose, single or two shots; several received placebo; per-sample allocation not given. Samples were taken on day 63 after the first vaccine or placebo injection. This material consisted of peripheral blood, taken in a trial of Ad26.COV2.S vaccine versus placebo. These receptors all stem from a person between 18 and 60 years old who received the Ad26.COV2.S COVID-19 vaccine or a placebo.

The chain combines TRBV7-2 with TRBJ1-3; D uncertain. Between the trimmed V and J ends, which lost 0 bases and 1 base, there was a span of 16 bases. Germline V gives CDR1 SGHTA, CDR2 FQGNSA. This CDR3 contains 18 residues. In DNA form, the CDR3 reads TGTGCCAGCAGCTTAGCCATCGGTACCGGCATTTCTGGAAACACCATATATTTT. As protein: CASSLAIGTGISGNTIYF.

The chain has TRBV7-6 and TRBJ2-1, with 9 bases fitting TRBD2. V lost 4 bases, J lost 6 bases, and 10 bases stayed unmatched. CDR1 SGHVS and CDR2 FNYEAQ come from the germline V gene. This CDR3 is 16 amino acids long. CDR3 DNA: TGTGCCAGCAGCTACCGAGCGGGAGGCCCATCCAATGAGCAGTTCTTC. Translated, it gives CASSYRAGGPSNEQFF.

This clone has just a few counts. The gene calls are TRBV3-1 (or the pseudogene TRBV3-2) and TRBJ2-7; 7 nucleotides match TRBD2. V dropped 3 bases and J dropped 6; count of bases not matched to a gene: 5. There are 13 residues in the CDR3. From germline, CDR1 is LGHDT and CDR2 YNNKEL (reference sequence). DNA for the CDR3: TGTGCCAGCAGCCATCGGGGAGGGGCCGAGCAGTACTTC. The encoded protein is CASSHRGGAEQYF.

The chain employs TRBV29-1 and TRBJ2-2; possibly TRBD2 for D (5 bases). This CDR3 is built from 14 residues. The germline V and J ends were trimmed by 7 bases and 2 bases, with 14 bases remaining between them. Germline CDR1 SQVTM, CDR2 ANQGSEA. Here the CDR3 DNA reads TGCAGCGCTGTAACGGGGTTAAACACCGGGGAGCTGTTTTTT. Translating gives CSAVTGLNTGELFF.

This clone has only a few counts. V usage is TRBV12-3 or TRBV12-4 and J usage is TRBJ1-2, with a tentative D call TRBD1 (6 bases). V was pared by 4 bases and J by 8 bases, with 11 bases between. This CDR3 is 12 amino acids long. CDR3 loop: CASSYRVLGYTF. CDR3 DNA: TGTGCCAGCAGTTACAGGGTGTTGGGCTACACCTTC.

This clone was counted once. The V and J genes are TRBV19 and TRBJ1-5, with TRBD1 identical over 9 bases. The CDR3 is 16 residues long. After removal of 4 bases from V and 4 bases from J, the junction contained 8 bases not matched to a gene. Germline V gene sequence: CDR1 LNHDA, CDR2 SQIVND (reference sequence). The CDR3 DNA reads TGTGCCAGTAGTACACAGGGGGCCGCGGGGAATCAGCCCCAGCATTTT. It yields the protein CASSTQGAAGNQPQHF.

V and J are TRBV2 and TRBJ1-5; D gene unclear. Germline V lookup: CDR1 SNHLY, CDR2 FYNNEI. The CDR3 is made up of 12 amino acids. V lost 7 bases and J lost 9, with 13 bases in between. Here the CDR3 DNA reads TGTGCCAGCAACCCTCAGGAGGGGCCCCAGCATTTT. As protein: CASNPQEGPQHF.

The chain combines TRBV29-1 with TRBJ2-3, with 7 bases lining up with TRBD2. This CDR3 contains 14 residues. Looked up from germline, CDR1 is SQVTM and CDR2 is ANQGSEA. The V segment lost 0 bases and the J segment 5 bases; nucleotides outside the gene matches: 5. The CDR3, as DNA: TGCAGCGTTGAAGATCTCAGGGAGGGAGATACGCAGTATTTT. Residues: CSVEDLREGDTQYF.

This clone was counted once. The rearrangement uses TRBV18 and TRBJ1-2, with no clear D. V was clipped by 4 bases and J by 2 bases, with 14 bases between them. In germline, CDR1 is KGHSH, CDR2 LQKENI. This CDR3 spans 15 amino acids. CDR3: CASSLPLGSNYGYTF. CDR3 bases: TGTGCCAGCTCACTCCCATTGGGATCCAACTATGGCTACACCTTC.

This clone has just one count. This chain links TRBV4-3 with TRBJ2-5; TRBD1 matches at 8 bases. Per germline, CDR1 LGHNA and CDR2 YSLEER. The CDR3 runs to 14 residues. J gave up 2 bases and V 4 bases, and 3 bases lay outside the gene matches. The CDR3 bases are TGCGCCAGCAGCCCCGGGACAGGACAAGAGACCCAGTACTTC. Its protein is CASSPGTGQETQYF.

The rearrangement uses TRBV11-2 and TRBJ2-5; TRBD1 might be the D (6 bases). Trimming shortened V by 4 bases and J by 2 bases, and 14 bases separated the two germline ends. The CDR3 loop spans 15 amino acids. Germline-derived CDR1 and CDR2 are SGHAT and FQNNGV. The DNA for the CDR3 is TGTGCCAGCAGCTCCTACGGGACACCTCAAGAGACCCAGTACTTC. The encoded protein is CASSSYGTPQETQYF.

J is TRBJ1-1 and V is TRBV6-2 or TRBV6-3; the D is unclear. The V and J ends lost 5 bases and 1 base respectively, with 8 bases between them. Germline V gene sequence: CDR1 MNHEY, CDR2 SVGEGT. This CDR3 region has 13 residues. In DNA, the CDR3 is TGTGCCAGCAGTAGAAAGGGGAACACTGAAGCTTTCTTT. It is translated as CASSRKGNTEAFF.

V usage is TRBV30 and J usage is TRBJ1-3; 7 positions agree with TRBD1. After removal of 0 bases from V and 4 bases from J, the junction contained 15 bases not matched to a gene. The CDR3 covers 18 residues. Germline assignment: CDR1 GTSNPN and CDR2 SVGIG (reference sequence). DNA of the CDR3: TGTGCCTGGAGTGTACTGATATACGACAGGGTAGTCGGAAACACCATATATTTT. Amino acid sequence: CAWSVLIYDRVVGNTIYF.

The chain recombines TRBV6-5 with TRBJ1-3; TRBD1 might be the D (5 bases). This CDR3 has 15 amino acids. From germline, CDR1 is MNHEY and CDR2 SVGAGI. V shed 2 bases and J shed 2 bases, with 10 bases lying between them. The CDR3 nucleotides read TGTGCCAGCAGTTACCGCCCAGGGACTGGAAACACCATATATTTT. Its protein product is CASSYRPGTGNTIYF.

The chain uses TRBV18 and TRBJ2-5, with unresolved D. V lost 4 bases and J lost 5, with 17 bases in between. CDR1 is KGHSH, CDR2 LQKENI, per germline. The CDR3 is made up of 15 amino acids. CDR3 amino acids: CASSQQGPPGETQYF. Here the CDR3 DNA reads TGTGCCAGCTCACAACAAGGCCCACCCGGGGAGACCCAGTACTTC. Looking up the rest from reference TRBV18 and TRBJ2-5 gives the full variable domain: NAGVMQNPRHLVRRRGQEARLRCSPMKGHSHVYWYRQLPEEGLKFMVYLQKENIIDESGMPKERFSAEFPKEGPSILRIQQVVRGDSAAYFCASSQQGPPGETQYFGPGTRLLVL.

This clone appeared once. V gene TRBV4-1 combines with J gene TRBJ2-7; D perhaps matches TRBD2 (5 bases). The CDR3 runs 17 residues. With 4 bases removed from V and 0 bases from J, the gap between germline ends came to 19 bases. In germline, CDR1 is MGHRA, CDR2 YSYEKL. DNA of the CDR3: TGCGCCAGCAGCCCCCTAGACCTTAGGCGGGCCTCCTACGAGCAGTACTTC. Amino acid sequence: CASSPLDLRRASYEQYF.

V is TRBV27 and J is TRBJ2-7; 9 nucleotides line up with TRBD1. Per the germline V gene, CDR1 is MNHEY and CDR2 is SMNVEV (reference sequence). Trimming at V came to 6 bases and at J to 3 bases, leaving 9 bases not matched to a gene. The CDR3 has 15 amino acids. The CDR3 DNA sequence: TGTGCCAGCAGCCGCTACGGGACAGGGATCTACGAGCAGTACTTC. It yields the protein CASSRYGTGIYEQYF.

The gene calls are TRBV7-6 and TRBJ2-7, with a tentative D call TRBD1 (7 bases). The CDR3 loop spans 13 amino acids. Germline CDR1 SGHVS, CDR2 FNYEAQ. Deletions cut 5 bases from V and 2 bases from J, with 10 bases between. CDR3 residues: CASSAGQPYEQYF. As DNA, the CDR3 is TGTGCCAGCAGCGCGGGACAGCCCTACGAGCAGTACTTC.

The chain recombines TRBV3-1 (or the pseudogene TRBV3-2) with TRBJ1-1; D is unclear. Trimming removed 1 base from V and 4 bases from J, with 7 bases in between. Germline V gives CDR1 LGHDT, CDR2 YNNKEL (reference sequence). The CDR3 length is 13 residues. CDR3 bases: TGTGCCAGCAGCCAAGCTCGCAGCACTGAAGCTTTCTTT. Amino acids: CASSQARSTEAFF.

J is TRBJ2-1 and V is TRBV7-2; TRBD2 matches 7 bases. The CDR3 has 15 amino acids. V lost 3 bases and J lost 2; bases outside the gene matches: 4. Germline CDR1 SGHTA, CDR2 FQGNSA. This CDR3 reads CASSFTSAAYNEQFF. CDR3 nucleotide sequence: TGTGCCAGCAGCTTCACTAGCGCAGCCTACAATGAGCAGTTCTTC.